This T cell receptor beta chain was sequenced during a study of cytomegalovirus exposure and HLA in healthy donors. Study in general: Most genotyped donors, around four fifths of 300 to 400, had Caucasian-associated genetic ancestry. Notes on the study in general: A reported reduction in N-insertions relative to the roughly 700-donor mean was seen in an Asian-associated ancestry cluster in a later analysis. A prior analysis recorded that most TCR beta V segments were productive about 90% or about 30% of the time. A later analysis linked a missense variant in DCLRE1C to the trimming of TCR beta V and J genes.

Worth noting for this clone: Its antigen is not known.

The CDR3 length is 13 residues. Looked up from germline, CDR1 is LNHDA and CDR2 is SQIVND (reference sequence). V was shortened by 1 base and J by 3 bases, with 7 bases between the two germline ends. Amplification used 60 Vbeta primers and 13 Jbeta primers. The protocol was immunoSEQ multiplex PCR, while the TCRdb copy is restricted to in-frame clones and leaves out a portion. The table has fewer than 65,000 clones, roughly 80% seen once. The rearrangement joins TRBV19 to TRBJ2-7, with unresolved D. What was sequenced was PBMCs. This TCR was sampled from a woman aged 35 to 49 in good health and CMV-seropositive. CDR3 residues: CASSIAGFYEQYF. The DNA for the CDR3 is TGTGCCAGTAGTATAGCAGGATTCTACGAGCAGTACTTC.